This T cell receptor (beta chain) derives from a study of high-grade serous ovarian cancer treatment subgroups. Measured with immunoSEQ multiplex PCR; TCRdb has only the in-frame clones, and not every one. The sample has some 9,100 clones, roughly 70% seen once; the top ten hold roughly 10%. The CDR3 contains 14 residues. The trim removed 3 bases at V and 10 bases at J, leaving 3 bases unmatched. CDR1 SGHTA and CDR2 FQGNSA come from the germline V gene. Tumor samples were obtained before definitive surgery or chemotherapy. Sequencing used tumor tissue. The chain recombines TRBV7-2 with TRBJ2-7; 16 positions agree with TRBD2. This sequence originates from a human donor with high-grade serous ovarian cancer. Written as DNA, the CDR3 is TGTGCCAGCAGCTTGGGACTAGCGGGAGGGCCCCAGTACTTC. This encodes CASSLGLAGGPQYF.